A selection of T cell receptor beta chains follows, all from one sample in a study of cytomegalovirus exposure and HLA in healthy donors. The repertoire was sequenced with immunoSEQ multiplex PCR; TCRdb's copy has only in-frame clones and lacks some. The table includes more than 250,000 clones, 90% detected once. Sequencing was performed on PBMCs. The receptor source for this set is a woman in her 30s in good health and CMV-seronegative. CDR3s include the opening cysteine and the closing phenylalanine or tryptophan.

J gene,V gene,CDR3 protein
TRBJ2-1,TRBV29-1,CSVDSVYEQFF
TRBJ2-1,TRBV11-3,CASSSDTTGGNEQFF
TRBJ2-1,TRBV2,CASSDQTSGSNEQFF
TRBJ2-1,TRBV4-3,CASSQEASGLPTYNEQFF
TRBJ1-2,TRBV7-9,CASSLQSANYGYTF
TRBJ2-2,TRBV5-1,CASRKNTGELFF
TRBJ2-1,TRBV7-3,CASSAGGYEQFF
TRBJ1-1,TRBV30,CAWRRGTGGRDTEAFF
TRBJ2-3,TRBV5-1,CASSLVSRTSGRVNTQYF
TRBJ2-2,TRBV7-9,CASSARQGAGGELFF
TRBJ2-5,TRBV7-3,CASSLVRGETQYF
TRBJ1-5,TRBV9,CASSAEGISNQPQHF
TRBJ2-7,TRBV27,CASSLKASATYEQYF
TRBJ1-2,TRBV19,CASSATRGGGYGYTF
TRBJ2-1,TRBV9,CASSGTSTGDEQFF
TRBJ1-1,TRBV6-5,CASSSVGTEAFF
TRBJ2-3,TRBV7-9,CASSLRPPGLADRDTQYF
TRBJ2-7,TRBV27,CASSRRQGGEQYF
TRBJ1-2,TRBV9,CASSAWDNGYTF
TRBJ2-2,TRBV19,CASTSIEAGWGTGELFF
TRBJ2-7,TRBV27,CASSLGGTYEQYF
TRBJ2-3,TRBV7-2,CASTKPSGATDTQYF